The clone carrying this T cell receptor (beta chain) was detected a few times. The data stem from a study of T cells in Graves' hyperthyroidism and ophthalmopathy. Amplified TCR beta CDR3 regions derived from RNA transcripts. The HTBI set primed first-round TCR CDR3 RT-PCR. Each CDR3 protein gets one entry after TCRdb re-called the multiplex PCR reads with MiXCR. The profile shows about 350,000 distinct CDR3 sequences, approximately 15% of them singletons. Using about 10 ml of fresh peripheral blood, PBMCs were prepared. V was pared by 4 bases and J by 2 bases, with 21 bases between. Per germline, CDR1 SGHRS and CDR2 YFSETQ. CDR3 length: 18 amino acids.

The J gene is TRBJ2-2, the V gene TRBV5-1; possible D gene TRBD1, 6 bases. This clonotype was sampled from a woman aged 25 to 39 with Graves' hyperthyroidism. The sequencing input was blood. The CDR3 region is CASSDPGQPPGNTGELFF. The CDR3 bases are TGCGCCAGCAGCGACCCGGGACAACCACCTGGAAACACCGGGGAGCTGTTTTTT.